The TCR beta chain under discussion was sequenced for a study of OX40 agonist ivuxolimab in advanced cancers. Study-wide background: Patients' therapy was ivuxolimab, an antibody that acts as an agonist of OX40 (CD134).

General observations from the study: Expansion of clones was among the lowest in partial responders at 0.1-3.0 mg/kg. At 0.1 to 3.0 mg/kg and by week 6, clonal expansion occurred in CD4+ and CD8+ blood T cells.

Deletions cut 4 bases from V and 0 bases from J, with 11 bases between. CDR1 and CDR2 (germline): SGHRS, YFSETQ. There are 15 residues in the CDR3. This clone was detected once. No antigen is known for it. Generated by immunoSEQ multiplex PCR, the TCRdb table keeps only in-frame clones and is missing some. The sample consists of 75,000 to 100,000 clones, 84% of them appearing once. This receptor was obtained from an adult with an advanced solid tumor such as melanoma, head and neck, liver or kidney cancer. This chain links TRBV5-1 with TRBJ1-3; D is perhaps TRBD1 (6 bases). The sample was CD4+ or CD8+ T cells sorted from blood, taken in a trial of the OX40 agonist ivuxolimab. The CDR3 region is CASSQGGGSGNTIYF. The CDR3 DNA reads TGCGCCAGCAGCCAGGGAGGGGGCTCTGGAAACACCATATATTTT.